The rows below give T cell receptor beta chains drawn from one sample of a study of human T cells and chemical hapten exposure. TCRdb ran MiXCR on the RACE reads and lists one entry per CDR3 protein. The repertoire consists of 180,000 or so distinct CDR3 sequences, with more than 25% occurring once and the leading ten covering less than 3.5%. The sequenced sample was whole blood, obtained in connection with sensitization to the hapten diphenylcyclopropenone (DPC). The receptors derive from a woman younger than 45 with alopecia areata. Some clones in this sample may be carry-over from other donors' samples. CDR3s include the opening cysteine and the closing phenylalanine or tryptophan. A D gene is named only where the DNA matches it firmly. The listing skips clone size in some rows; elsewhere it reads once, few, many or a size class.

d_gene	abundance	v_gene	j_gene	CDR3aa	CDR3nt
NA	few	TRBV3-1	TRBJ1-2	CASSQDSRGESYGYTF	TGTGCCAGCAGCCAAGATTCCCGGGGAGAGTCCTATGGCTACACCTTC
TRBD2	NA	TRBV5-1	TRBJ2-4	CASSQTSQLAKNIQYF	TGCGCCAGCAGCCAGACTAGCCAGCTAGCCAAAAACATTCAGTACTTC
NA	NA	TRBV10-3	TRBJ1-1	CASGGRNKNTEAFF	TGTGCCTCAGGTGGAAGGAATAAGAACACTGAAGCTTTCTTT
NA	NA	TRBV20-1	TRBJ2-1	CSAYRLSYNEQFF	TGCAGTGCTTACAGGTTGAGCTACAATGAGCAGTTCTTC
TRBD1	few	TRBV28	TRBJ1-5	CASSDLGGLSNQPQHF	TGTGCCAGCAGTGACTTAGGGGGCTTAAGCAATCAGCCCCAGCATTTT
NA	NA	TRBV25-1	TRBJ2-2	CASRGQTKSGELFF	TGTGCCAGCAGGGGACAAACGAAGTCCGGGGAGCTGTTTTTT
NA	NA	TRBV10-3	TRBJ2-3	CAIRNTPTDTQYF	TGTGCCATCAGGAACACTCCCACAGATACGCAGTATTTT
NA	NA	TRBV5-1	TRBJ2-3	CASSLADRTDTQYF	TGCGCCAGCAGCTTGGCCGACCGCACAGATACGCAGTATTTT
TRBD2	NA	TRBV28	TRBJ2-1	CASNSGSSYNEQFF	TGTGCCAGCAACAGCGGGAGCTCCTACAATGAGCAGTTCTTC
NA	NA	TRBV18	TRBJ1-3	CASSPGQIRGNTIYF	TGTGCCAGCTCACCGGGGCAGATCCGCGGAAACACCATATATTTT
NA	NA	TRBV27	TRBJ2-3	CASSLPGVTDTQYF	TGTGCCAGCAGTTTACCAGGGGTCACAGATACGCAGTATTTT
NA	few	TRBV4-3	TRBJ2-7	CASSQDHISVDITYEQYF	TGCGCCAGCAGCCAAGATCATATTTCCGTGGACATAACCTACGAGCAGTACTTC
NA	few	TRBV7-2	TRBJ1-2	CASSSRRGDGYTF	TGTGCCAGCAGCTCCAGGAGGGGGGATGGCTACACCTTC
TRBD1	few	TRBV2	TRBJ1-1	CASRGTGEATEAFF	TGTGCCAGCAGGGGGACAGGGGAGGCCACTGAAGCTTTCTTT
NA	few	TRBV29-1	TRBJ1-1	CSVDTTYTEAFF	TGCAGCGTTGACACTACTTACACTGAAGCTTTCTTT
NA	NA	TRBV28	TRBJ1-2	CASSEENYGYTF	TGTGCCAGCAGCGAGGAGAACTATGGCTACACCTTC
NA	NA	TRBV29-1	TRBJ2-2	CSVGGRLGELFF	TGCAGCGTCGGGGGGCGGTTGGGGGAGCTGTTTTTT
TRBD2	few	TRBV6-6	TRBJ2-3	CASRLAGGGPDTQYF	TGTGCCAGCAGATTAGCGGGAGGGGGCCCAGATACGCAGTATTTT
NA	few	TRBV4-1	TRBJ2-6	CASSRASGANVLTF	TGCGCCAGCAGCCGGGCCTCTGGGGCCAACGTCCTGACTTTC
NA	few	TRBV2	TRBJ2-2	CASSEQNTNTGELFF	TGTGCCAGCAGTGAGCAGAATACGAACACCGGGGAGCTGTTTTTT
NA	few	TRBV6-5	TRBJ1-1	CASSGLLNTEAFF	TGTGCCAGCTCTGGTCTACTCAACACTGAAGCTTTCTTT
TRBD1	few	TRBV4-2	TRBJ1-1	CASSQEDRGTEAFF	TGTGCCAGCAGCCAAGAGGACAGGGGCACTGAAGCTTTCTTT
TRBD2	NA	TRBV7-3	TRBJ2-2	CASSLSRLAGGYNTGELFF	TGTGCCAGCAGCTTATCGCGCCTAGCGGGGGGTTACAACACCGGGGAGCTGTTTTTT
TRBD1	few	TRBV6-2/TRBV6-3	TRBJ2-7	CASSYWDRGIYEQYF	TGTGCCAGCAGTTACTGGGACAGGGGTATCTACGAGCAGTACTTC
NA	NA	TRBV6-6	TRBJ1-2	CASRLEYGYTF	TGTGCCAGCAGACTAGAATATGGCTACACCTTC
NA	NA	TRBV6-5	TRBJ1-6	CASSYGGRSGSPLHF	TGTGCCAGCAGTTACGGGGGAAGGTCAGGTTCACCCCTCCACTTT
NA	NA	TRBV28	TRBJ1-5	CASSINGRSNNQPQHF	TGTGCCAGCAGTATAAATGGTCGCAGTAACAATCAGCCCCAGCATTTT
TRBD1	NA	TRBV28	TRBJ1-1	CASITGQSEAFF	TGTGCCAGCATCACGGGACAGTCTGAAGCTTTCTTT
TRBD1	few	TRBV7-3	TRBJ1-2	CASSSTGGSGYTF	TGTGCCAGCAGCTCGACAGGGGGCTCTGGCTACACCTTC
NA	NA	TRBV12-3/TRBV12-4	TRBJ2-5	CASSPEAPETQYF	TGTGCCAGCAGTCCCGAGGCGCCAGAGACCCAGTACTTC
NA	NA	TRBV12-3/TRBV12-4	TRBJ1-5	CASSLLEGGQPQHF	TGTGCCAGCAGTTTGCTCGAGGGTGGTCAGCCCCAGCATTTT
NA	NA	TRBV20-1	TRBJ2-7	CSATQGWVSVNEQYF	TGCAGTGCTACCCAGGGGTGGGTAAGCGTGAACGAGCAGTACTTC
NA	few	TRBV20-1	TRBJ2-7	CSAPRGAGEQYF	TGCAGTGCCCCAAGAGGGGCCGGCGAGCAGTACTTC
TRBD1	few	TRBV7-6	TRBJ1-3	CASSLFRQGTLSGNTIYF	TGTGCCAGCAGCTTATTCCGACAGGGGACTCTCTCTGGAAACACCATATATTTT
TRBD1	NA	TRBV7-9	TRBJ2-2	CASSFVGRSGGTGELFF	TGTGCCAGCAGCTTCGTTGGACGGTCAGGGGGCACCGGGGAGCTGTTTTTT
NA	few	TRBV28	TRBJ1-5	CASSFSWDRHLPNQPQHF	TGTGCCAGCAGTTTTTCGTGGGACCGGCACCTACCCAATCAGCCCCAGCATTTT
NA	NA	TRBV6-2/TRBV6-3	TRBJ2-3	CASSSGGWDTQYF	TGTGCCAGCAGTTCCGGGGGTTGGGATACGCAGTATTTT
NA	once	TRBV30	TRBJ1-2	CAWSVLEGGNYGYTF	TGTGCCTGGAGTGTACTAGAGGGCGGTAACTATGGCTACACCTTC
NA	NA	TRBV5-1	TRBJ2-1	CASSLGSSNEQFF	TGCGCCAGCAGCTTGGGCAGCTCGAATGAGCAGTTCTTC
TRBD1	NA	TRBV28	TRBJ2-7	CASREDRATYEQYF	TGTGCCAGCAGAGAGGACAGGGCTACCTACGAGCAGTACTTC
TRBD1	few	TRBV19	TRBJ2-6	CASSGDREASTGSGANVLTF	TGTGCCAGTTCCGGGGACAGGGAGGCCTCTACAGGCTCTGGGGCCAACGTCCTGACTTTC
TRBD1	NA	TRBV20-1	TRBJ2-7	CSAPVTGVDEQYF	TGCAGTGCTCCGGTGACAGGGGTGGACGAGCAGTACTTC
NA	NA	TRBV7-2	TRBJ1-6	CASSPKGSPLHF	TGTGCCAGCAGCCCCAAGGGTTCACCCCTCCACTTT
TRBD1	many	TRBV28	TRBJ1-2	CASSPATGLHYGYTF	TGTGCCAGCAGTCCCGCGACAGGGTTGCACTATGGCTACACCTTC
NA	few	TRBV28	TRBJ2-3	CASSFIAGARTDTQYF	TGTGCCAGCAGTTTCATCGCAGGGGCCCGCACAGATACGCAGTATTTT
TRBD1	NA	TRBV11-3	TRBJ2-1	CASSPGQGASNEQFF	TGTGCCAGCAGCCCTGGACAGGGGGCCAGCAATGAGCAGTTCTTC
TRBD2	few	TRBV4-3	TRBJ2-5	CASSQDGLAGETQYF	TGCGCCAGCAGCCAAGATGGACTAGCGGGCGAGACCCAGTACTTC
TRBD2	few	TRBV7-2	TRBJ2-3	CASSLAGGGSGSDTQYF	TGTGCCAGCAGCTTAGCTGGTGGCGGGAGCGGGTCAGATACGCAGTATTTT
NA	few	TRBV28	TRBJ2-2	CASSLFGTGELFF	TGTGCCAGCAGTTTATTCGGCACCGGGGAGCTGTTTTTT
NA	NA	TRBV12-3/TRBV12-4	TRBJ1-2	CASSSLGGTTF	TGTGCCAGCAGTTCCCTTGGGGGAACCACCTTC
TRBD2	NA	TRBV7-2	TRBJ2-3	CASSLRLAGAADTQYF	TGTGCCAGCAGCTTAAGACTAGCGGGGGCCGCAGATACGCAGTATTTT
NA	NA	TRBV6-2/TRBV6-3	TRBJ1-3	CASTRWGNSGNTIYF	TGTGCCAGCACTCGCTGGGGGAACTCTGGAAACACCATATATTTT
NA	few	TRBV28	TRBJ1-3	CACGSGGNTIYF	TGTGCCTGCGGTTCGGGTGGAAACACCATATATTTT